This is a list of T cell receptor beta chains from one sample in a study of blood T cells in healthy people across ages. Each CDR3 protein is one row after TCRdb ran MiXCR on the 5' RACE reads. The repertoire holds about 680,000 distinct CDR3 sequences, with around 49% as singletons. Source material: blood. The receptors come from a woman aged 60-75 years in good health. The CDR3 runs from the conserved cysteine through the conserved F or W. D genes are given only for firm matches. Clone sizes are given selectively: once, few, many, or a class where the clone is expanded.

d_call clone_size j_call v_call cdr3_nt cdr3_aa
NA NA TRBJ1-1 TRBV4-3 TGCGCCAGCAGCCAAGACCTCCTGGGGGGGAACACTGAAGCTTTCTTT CASSQDLLGGNTEAFF
TRBD1 NA TRBJ1-4 TRBV7-2 TGTGCCAGCAGCCTAGACAGGGGGCGGGGAGGAAAACTGTTTTTT CASSLDRGRGGKLFF
NA NA TRBJ2-7 TRBV9 TGTGTCAGCAGCGTAGCTTCGGAGTACAATGAGCAGTACTTC CVSSVASEYNEQYF
NA NA TRBJ2-4 TRBV9 TGTGCCAGCAGCGTAGGGAACATTCAGTACTTC CASSVGNIQYF
TRBD2 few TRBJ2-1 TRBV3-1 TGTGCCAGCAGCCAAGCCCGGGCGACTAGCGGGAGGGCCCGGGAGCAGTTCTTC CASSQARATSGRAREQFF
NA NA TRBJ2-7 TRBV14 TGTGCCAGCAGCCAAGGGTGGGAGCAGTACTTC CASSQGWEQYF
TRBD2 NA TRBJ2-7 TRBV27 TGTGCCAGCAGGACTAGCCTCCTGGGTGAGCAGTACTTC CASRTSLLGEQYF
TRBD2 NA TRBJ2-1 TRBV29-1 TGCAGCGTAGAGGGACTAGCGGGAGGAAGGTTCTACAATGAGCAGTTCTTC CSVEGLAGGRFYNEQFF
TRBD2 NA TRBJ2-7 TRBV28 TGTGCCAGCAGCGCTCGATCGGGAGGGTACGAGCAGTACTTC CASSARSGGYEQYF
TRBD1 few TRBJ2-5 TRBV7-6 TGTGCCAGCAGCGCGGACAGGGGCGGTGAGACCCAGTACTTC CASSADRGGETQYF
NA NA TRBJ1-2 TRBV7-2 TGTGCCAGCAGCACCGCAGGGGCTCTATATGGCTACACCTTC CASSTAGALYGYTF
TRBD2 NA TRBJ2-7 TRBV28 TGTGCCAGCAGTTTACTGCGGGAGGGCCACGACGAGCAGTACTTC CASSLLREGHDEQYF
NA NA TRBJ2-1 TRBV5-6 TGTGCCAGCAGCTGGGAAACAGGCTCCTACAATGAGCAGTTCTTC CASSWETGSYNEQFF
TRBD2 NA TRBJ2-1 TRBV27 TGTGCCAGCAACCTACTAGCGAAACGCAACAATGAGCAGTTCTTC CASNLLAKRNNEQFF
TRBD2 NA TRBJ2-1 TRBV19 TGTGCCAGTAGTACCCCGGGACTAAGGGCCGGGGAGCGGTTCTTC CASSTPGLRAGERFF
TRBD1 few TRBJ2-3 TRBV6-4 TGTGCCAGCAGTGACCATAAACAGGGGGCGGTAGATACGCAGTATTTT CASSDHKQGAVDTQYF
TRBD2 few TRBJ2-5 TRBV7-2 TGTGCCAGCAGACGGACTAGCACTGAGACCCAGTACTTC CASRRTSTETQYF
NA once TRBJ2-3 TRBV7-7 TGTGCCAGCAGCTTAGAAGCTACCGAAACGGATACGCAGTATTTT CASSLEATETDTQYF
NA NA TRBJ2-5 TRBV6-2/TRBV6-3 TGTGCCAGCAGTTACTCCATCCTAGGGGGGGCGGAGACCCAGTACTTC CASSYSILGGAETQYF
NA many TRBJ2-7 TRBV20-1 TGCAGTACCGCTAGAAATCTCGGCAGAGACCCTACGAGGCAGTACTTC CSTARNLGRDPTRQYF
NA NA TRBJ1-1 TRBV20-1 TGCAGTGCTAGACCGGGGGTGCGCACTGAAGCTTTCTTT CSARPGVRTEAFF
NA NA TRBJ2-2 TRBV14 TGTGCCAGCAGCCCTGGGGTCAGGACCAACACCGGGGAGCTGTTTTTT CASSPGVRTNTGELFF